The T cell receptor (beta chain) under discussion was sequenced for a study of vaccination and CD4 T cells after COVID-19. For the study at large: The stimulating agents, overlapping spike peptides, came from SARS-CoV-2, HCoV-NL63, HCoV-OC43 and HCoV-229E.

Oncomine TCR Beta short-read sequencing was applied to DNA from cultured CD4+ T cells. TCRdb re-derived calls from the PCR reads in MiXCR, one entry per CDR3 protein. The table lists about 15,000 distinct CDR3 sequences, roughly 30% of them singletons. Treatment of the sample: roughly 10-day PBMC culture with coronavirus spike peptide pools or control peptides (ViraFEST assay). This clonotype showed up just a few times. Its specificity is unknown. This CDR3 has 15 residues. V lost 4 bases, J lost 3 bases, and 3 bases stayed unmatched. CDR1 is SGHTA, CDR2 FQGTGA, per germline. Sample: CD4+ T cells from blood, cultured in vitro, taken after SARS-CoV-2 vaccination. The source is a human donor who had recovered from COVID-19. The chain has TRBV7-3 and TRBJ2-6; TRBD2 matches 7 bases. Written as DNA, the CDR3 is TGTGCCAGCAGCTCTGGGAGGGTTGGGGCCAACGTCCTGACTTTC. Translated, it gives CASSSGRVGANVLTF. Drawing the rest from reference TRBV7-3 and TRBJ2-6, the complete variable domain is GAGVSQTPSNKVTEKGKYVELRCDPISGHTALYWYRQSLGQGPEFLIYFQGTGAADDSGLPNDRFFAVRPEGSVSTLKIQRTERGDSAVYLCASSSGRVGANVLTFGAGSRLTVL.